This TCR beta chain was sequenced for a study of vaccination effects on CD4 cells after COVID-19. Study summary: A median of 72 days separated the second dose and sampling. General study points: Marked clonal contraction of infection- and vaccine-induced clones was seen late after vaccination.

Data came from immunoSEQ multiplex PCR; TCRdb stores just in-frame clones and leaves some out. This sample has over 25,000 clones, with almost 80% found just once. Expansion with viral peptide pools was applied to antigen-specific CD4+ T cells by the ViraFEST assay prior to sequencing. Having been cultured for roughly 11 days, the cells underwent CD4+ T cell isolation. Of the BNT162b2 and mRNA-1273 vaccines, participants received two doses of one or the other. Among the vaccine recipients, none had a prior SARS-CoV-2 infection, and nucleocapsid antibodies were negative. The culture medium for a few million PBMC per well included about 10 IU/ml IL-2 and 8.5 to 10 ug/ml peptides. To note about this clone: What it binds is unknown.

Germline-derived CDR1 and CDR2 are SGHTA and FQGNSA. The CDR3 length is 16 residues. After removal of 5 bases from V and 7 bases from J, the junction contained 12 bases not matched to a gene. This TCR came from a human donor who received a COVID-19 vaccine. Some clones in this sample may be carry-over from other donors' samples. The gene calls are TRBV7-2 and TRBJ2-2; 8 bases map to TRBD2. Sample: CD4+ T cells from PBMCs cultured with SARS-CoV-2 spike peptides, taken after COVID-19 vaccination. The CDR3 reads CASSPFAGGAGGELFF. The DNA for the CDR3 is TGTGCCAGCAGCCCCTTTGCCGGGGGGGCTGGCGGGGAGCTGTTTTTT.